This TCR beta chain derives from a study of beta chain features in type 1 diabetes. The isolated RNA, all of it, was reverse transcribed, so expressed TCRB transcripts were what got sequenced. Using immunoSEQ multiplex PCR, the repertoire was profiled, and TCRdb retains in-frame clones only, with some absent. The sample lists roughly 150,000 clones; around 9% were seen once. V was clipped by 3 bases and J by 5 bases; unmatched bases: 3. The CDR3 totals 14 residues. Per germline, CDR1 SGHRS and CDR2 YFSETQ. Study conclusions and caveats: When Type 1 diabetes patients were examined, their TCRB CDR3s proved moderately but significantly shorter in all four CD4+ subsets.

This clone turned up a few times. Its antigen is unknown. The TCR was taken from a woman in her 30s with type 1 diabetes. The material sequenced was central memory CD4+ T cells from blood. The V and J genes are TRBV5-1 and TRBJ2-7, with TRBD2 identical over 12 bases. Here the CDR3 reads CASSWTSGNNEQYF. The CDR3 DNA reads TGCGCCAGCAGCTGGACTAGCGGGAACAACGAGCAGTACTTC.